The 9 T cell receptor beta chains presented below share a single source sample, sequenced in a study of OX40 agonist ivuxolimab in advanced cancers. TCRdb's copy holds only in-frame clones and misses some; the assay was immunoSEQ multiplex PCR. The sample includes 60,000 to 65,000 clones, 91% seen only once; the top ten take 1.5% to 2%. This specimen was CD4+ or CD8+ T cells sorted from blood, taken in a trial of the OX40 agonist ivuxolimab. The receptors were sampled from an adult with an advanced solid tumor such as melanoma, head and neck, liver or kidney cancer.

This clone appeared once. The chain recombines TRBV4-3 with TRBJ1-4; the D gene is possibly TRBD1 (6 bases). The ends were cut back, 1 base at V and 10 bases at J, with 16 bases in the middle. The CDR3 consists of 15 residues. Germline-derived CDR1 and CDR2 are LGHNA and YSLEER. CDR3 nucleotide sequence: TGCGCCAGCAGCCAAGGGCGGGACACCGGGGGAAAACTGTTTTTT. This codes for CASSQGRDTGGKLFF.

The table lists this clone with a few counts. The V and J genes are TRBV19 and TRBJ2-7; weak D call: TRBD2 (6 bases). Germline CDR1 reads LNHDA; CDR2 reads SQIVND (reference sequence). V was trimmed by 5 bases and J by 5 bases, leaving 10 bases between them. CDR3 length equals 12 residues. CDR3 nucleotides: TGTGCCAGTAGTGGTGGAGGGCACGAGCAGTACTTC. Translating gives CASSGGGHEQYF.

This clone was seen once. Relative to the germline gene, one junction end is altered; a read error may explain this. The chain uses TRBV5-1 and TRBJ2-5; TRBD1 is a possible D gene (6 bases). Germline CDR1 is SGHRS and CDR2 is YFSETQ. CDR3 length: 14 amino acids. CDR3 bases: TGCGCCAGCACCTTGGGACATTTTCAAGAGACCCAGTACTTC. Its translation is CASTLGHFQETQYF.

V gene TRBV28 combines with J gene TRBJ2-3; no definite D call. Per germline, CDR1 MDHEN and CDR2 SYDVKM. The CDR3 runs 13 residues. V was cut by 6 bases and J by 0 bases, with 7 bases left in between. The CDR3, as DNA: TGTGCCAGCAGCGAGCCTAGCACAGATACGCAGTATTTT. Its protein product is CASSEPSTDTQYF.

The rearrangement uses TRBV10-3 and TRBJ2-2, with TRBD1 identical over 11 bases. The CDR3 extends over 17 amino acids. The V segment lost 4 bases and the J segment 6 bases; nucleotides outside the gene matches: 10. Germline V gene sequence: CDR1 ENHRY, CDR2 SYGVKD. The CDR3 bases are TGTGCCATCAGTGGGGCTTCCGGGACAGGGGGGGCCGGGGAGCTGTTTTTT. It yields the protein CAISGASGTGGAGELFF.

The V gene is TRBV28, the J gene TRBJ1-1; D remains ambiguous. This CDR3 comprises 13 residues. CDR1 is MDHEN, CDR2 SYDVKM, per germline. Trimming took 3 bases from V and 6 from J, leaving 11 bases between them. The DNA of the CDR3 is TGTGCCAGCAGTTTGAGTCCCACCCCTGAAGCTTTCTTT. Its protein product is CASSLSPTPEAFF.

This clone was seen a single time. The chain is built from TRBV6-5 and TRBJ1-4, with D tentatively TRBD1 (5 bases). CDR1 and CDR2 from the germline V gene are MNHEY and SVGAGI. The CDR3 is made up of 15 amino acids. The V end was cut by 0 bases, the J end by 10 bases, with 15 bases between. The CDR3 sequence: CASSYSTETRGKLFF. Here the CDR3 DNA reads TGTGCCAGCAGTTACTCGACAGAGACTAGGGGAAAACTGTTTTTT.

This chain uses TRBV9 with TRBJ2-7, with 9 bases matching TRBD2. V gave up 0 bases and J gave up 5 bases; unmatched junction bases: 9. The CDR3 extends over 16 amino acids. CDR1 SGDLS and CDR2 YYNGEE come from the germline V gene. The CDR3 loop reads CASSVGIAGVLNEQYF. In DNA form, the CDR3 reads TGTGCCAGCAGCGTAGGAATAGCGGGAGTTTTGAACGAGCAGTACTTC.

V gene TRBV7-9 combines with J gene TRBJ2-7; the D gene is possibly TRBD2 (6 bases). Deletions cut 5 bases from V and 0 bases from J, with 11 bases between. Germline V CDR1 and CDR2: SEHNR, FQNEAQ (reference sequence). The CDR3 totals 14 residues. This CDR3 is CASSAGMSSYEQYF. The CDR3 DNA sequence: TGTGCCAGCAGCGCGGGGATGAGCTCCTACGAGCAGTACTTC.